The entry below gives a single TCR beta chain sequence along with its context. Its target is not known. The data were obtained in a study of blood T cells in healthy people across ages. Study results and limitations: Per million T cells, TCR beta diversity dropped roughly linearly as age increased. Versus aged donors, long-lived donors had higher diversity and more naive CD4+ cells.

Combining a sample-barcoded 5' primer with a J-beta primer mix, a second PCR ran for roughly 7 to 12 cycles. TCRdb itself ran the 5' RACE reads through MiXCR, one entry per CDR3 protein. The table includes 550,000 to 800,000 distinct CDR3 sequences, 20% to 25% detected once. V lost 4 bases, J lost 0 bases, and 10 bases lay in between. The CDR3 totals 14 residues. Germline CDR1 is SQVTM and CDR2 is ANQGSEA. This clonotype was obtained from a man aged 65 to 79 in good health. Sequencing used blood. This sequence joins TRBV29-1 and TRBJ2-1, with unresolved D. CDR3 residues: CSVGSRLSYNEQFF. The CDR3, as DNA: TGCAGCGTTGGGAGCCGACTCTCCTACAATGAGCAGTTCTTC.